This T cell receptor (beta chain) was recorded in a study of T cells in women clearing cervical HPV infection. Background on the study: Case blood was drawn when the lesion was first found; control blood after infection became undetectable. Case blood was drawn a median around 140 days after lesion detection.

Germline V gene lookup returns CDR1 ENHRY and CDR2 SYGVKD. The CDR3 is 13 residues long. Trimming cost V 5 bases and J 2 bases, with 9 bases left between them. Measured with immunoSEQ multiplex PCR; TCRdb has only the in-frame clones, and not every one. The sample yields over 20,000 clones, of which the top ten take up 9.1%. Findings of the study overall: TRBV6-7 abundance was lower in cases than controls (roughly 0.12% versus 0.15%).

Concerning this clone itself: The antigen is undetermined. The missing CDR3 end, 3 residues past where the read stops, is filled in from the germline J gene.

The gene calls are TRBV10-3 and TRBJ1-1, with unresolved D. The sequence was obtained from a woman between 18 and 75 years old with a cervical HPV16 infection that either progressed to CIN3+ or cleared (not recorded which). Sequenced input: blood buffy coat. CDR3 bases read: TGTGCCATCAGTACCCAGGAAAACACTGAA. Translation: CAISTQENTE. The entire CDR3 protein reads CAISTQENTEAFF.